In its sample, the clone carrying this T cell receptor (beta chain) was seen once. The data were obtained in a study of blood T cell repertoires in COVID-19. Looking at the study overall: Spain, Italy and the United States supplied samples that represented acute and convalescent COVID-19. In each case, the material was cDNA or gDNA derived from T cells, B-cell-depleted T cells, or PBMCs.

CDR1 and CDR2 from the germline V gene are ENHRY and SYGVKD. V shed 2 bases and J 4 bases; nucleotides not matched to a gene: 7. The CDR3 runs to 16 residues. Authors' methods: Amplification of reference gene primers provided the estimated nucleated cell counts. Method: immunoSEQ multiplex PCR; TCRdb's copy keeps in-frame clones and lacks some. V, J and clone size were drawn from that table, and D and trimming were deduced from the DNA. Of tens of thousands of clones in the sample, roughly four fifths were seen once. Sequenced input: peripheral blood. This clonotype was sampled from a man in his sixties or seventies with acute or convalescent COVID-19. The chain uses TRBV10-3 and TRBJ2-7; 11 positions agree with TRBD1. CDR3 protein: CAISEPGQGAPYEQYF. The CDR3 region has the DNA TGTGCCATCAGTGAGCCCGGACAGGGGGCGCCTTACGAGCAGTACTTC.